This entry lists 29 T cell receptor beta chains sequenced from one sample in a study of cytomegalovirus exposure and HLA in healthy donors. Primers included in the PCR were 60 Vbeta and 13 Jbeta primers. The protocol was immunoSEQ multiplex PCR, while the TCRdb copy is restricted to in-frame clones and leaves out a portion. The sample includes around 150,000 clones, about 64% of them seen just once. Sample: PBMCs. These receptors originate from a woman aged 55-75 years in good health and CMV-seropositive.

This chain joins TRBV27 and TRBJ2-1; TRBD2 might be the D (5 bases). This CDR3 has 13 residues. CDR1 and CDR2 from the germline V gene are MNHEY and SMNVEV (reference sequence). The V end lost 3 bases, the J end lost 7 bases, and 10 bases lay between the germline ends. As DNA, the CDR3 is TGTGCCAGCAGTTTCCGTAGGAGGAATGAGCAGTTCTTC. Encoded protein: CASSFRRRNEQFF.

CDR3 DNA: TGCGCCAGCAGCCTTAGTCAATTGGTTCGCACAGATACGCAGTATTTT. Encoded protein: CASSLSQLVRTDTQYF. The chain couples TRBV23-1 to TRBJ2-3, with D hard to call. TRBV23-1 is recorded as an ORF, its role being uncertain. V shed 6 bases and J shed 1 base, with 17 bases lying between them. The CDR3 is 16 residues long.

The V gene is TRBV21-1, the J gene TRBJ1-4; TRBD1, as called in the table, went unchecked against the DNA. TRBV21-1 is an annotated pseudogene. This CDR3 has 21 amino acids. CDR3 sequence: CASSTGYRVRGRDRDREKLFF. The DNA of the CDR3 is TGTGCCAGCAGCACGGGATATCGTGTCCGGGGCCGGGACAGGGACCGTGAAAAACTGTTTTTT.

This sequence joins TRBV5-1 and TRBJ2-2, with D maybe TRBD1 (6 bases). CDR3 length: 14 residues. V dropped 7 bases and J dropped 1 base, with 11 bases sitting between them. The germline CDR1 and CDR2 sequences are SGHRS and YFSETQ. The CDR3 region is CASSATGNTGELFF. Written as DNA, the CDR3 is TGCGCCAGCTCGGCGACAGGGAACACCGGGGAGCTGTTTTTT.

The sample holds a few counts of this clone. The rearrangement joins TRBV5-1 to TRBJ2-1; unclear D gene. Deletions cut 0 bases from V and 5 bases from J, with 6 bases between. The CDR3 sequence is 13 residues long. The V gene's germline CDR1 is SGHRS and CDR2 YFSETQ. The DNA for the CDR3 is TGCGCCAGCAGCTTGGAGCCTAACAATGAGCAGTTCTTC. Encoded protein: CASSLEPNNEQFF.

This clone was seen only a few times. The gene calls are TRBV19 and TRBJ2-7, with 7 positions matching TRBD2. V was clipped by 2 bases and J by 2 bases; unmatched bases: 6. Germline assignment: CDR1 LNHDA and CDR2 SQIVND (reference sequence). This CDR3 spans 15 amino acids. The CDR3: CASSISGTSPYEQYF. CDR3 nucleotide sequence: TGTGCCAGTAGTATAAGCGGGACCAGTCCCTACGAGCAGTACTTC.

There are a few counts of this clone. The chain links TRBV19 to TRBJ2-2; 8 positions match TRBD1. From germline, CDR1 is LNHDA and CDR2 SQIVND (reference sequence). This CDR3 contains 14 residues. Trimming removed 5 bases from V and 6 bases from J; junction bases left unmatched: 5. The CDR3 nucleotides read TGTGCCAGTAGTCTCACAGGGGGAGCCGGGGAGCTGTTTTTT. It is translated as CASSLTGGAGELFF.

The V gene is TRBV25-1, the J gene TRBJ2-7, with TRBD2 matching 9 bases. Per germline, CDR1 MGHDK and CDR2 SYGVNS. The CDR3 contains 16 residues. J gave up 4 bases and V 3 bases, and 10 bases lay outside the gene matches. CDR3: CASSESGGGGLYEQYF. The CDR3, as DNA: TGTGCCAGCAGTGAGTCCGGCGGGGGGGGTCTTTACGAGCAGTACTTC.

The count of this clone is one. The genes are TRBV11-2 and TRBJ2-3; D is possibly TRBD2 (6 bases). Germline loops: CDR1 SGHAT, CDR2 FQNNGV. The CDR3 totals 15 residues. Trimming pared 5 bases from V and 6 bases from J, leaving 18 bases between. The CDR3 is CASSPWGRLEDTQYF. CDR3 coding DNA: TGTGCCAGCAGCCCATGGGGGAGGCTCGAGGATACGCAGTATTTT.

This chain joins TRBV7-3 and TRBJ2-2; 8 bases agree with TRBD2. Looked up from germline, CDR1 is SGHTA and CDR2 is FQGTGA. The length of the CDR3 is 17 residues. The trim removed 4 bases at V and 0 bases at J, leaving 7 bases unmatched. The CDR3 loop is CASSSPSGSSNTGELFF. DNA for the CDR3: TGTGCCAGCAGCTCCCCGAGCGGGAGTTCGAACACCGGGGAGCTGTTTTTT.

This clone has a single count. The rearrangement uses TRBV5-1 and TRBJ2-7, with D possibly being TRBD2 (6 bases). The CDR3 is 15 residues long. The V end was cut by 4 bases, the J end by 4 bases, with 18 bases between. In germline, CDR1 is SGHRS, CDR2 YFSETQ. The CDR3 DNA is TGCGCCAGCAGCACAGCTCCCGGGACTCAATACGAGCAGTACTTC. Its protein is CASSTAPGTQYEQYF. The full variable domain, in which reference TRBV5-1 and TRBJ2-7 provide the parts outside the CDR3, is KAGVTQTPRYLIKTRGQQVTLSCSPISGHRSVSWYQQTPGQGLQFLFEYFSETQRNKGNFPGRFSGRQFSNSRSEMNVSTLELGDSALYLCASSTAPGTQYEQYFGPGTRLTVT.

CDR3 coding DNA: TGTGCCAGCAGTTTATTGGGACAATCGAACACTGAAGCTTTCTTT. This gives the protein CASSLLGQSNTEAFF. This sequence joins TRBV28 and TRBJ1-1; D is perhaps TRBD1 (6 bases). Germline CDR1 is MDHEN and CDR2 is SYDVKM. V lost 1 base to trimming and J lost 1 base, with 10 bases between them. The CDR3 loop spans 15 amino acids.

This clone was found a few times. CDR3 coding DNA: TGCGCCAGCAGCCAAGAAGCCAGCGGGAGGCGAGAGACCCAGTACTTC. This codes for CASSQEASGRRETQYF. This chain connects TRBV4-1 to TRBJ2-5; 9 nucleotides align to TRBD2. This CDR3 spans 16 amino acids. Germline V gives CDR1 MGHRA, CDR2 YSYEKL. V trimming: 0 bases; J trimming: 4 bases; junction bases outside the gene matches: 6.

There are a few counts of this clone. The chain employs TRBV7-9 and TRBJ2-1; TRBD2 matches at 9 bases. Germline-derived CDR1 and CDR2 are SEHNR and FQNEAQ (reference sequence). Losses at the gene ends were 9 bases for V and 2 bases for J; bases not matched to a gene: 8. CDR3 size: 15 residues. The CDR3 DNA reads as TGTGCCAGAACGCGGCTAGCGGGACCCTACAATGAGCAGTTCTTC. Translation gives CARTRLAGPYNEQFF.

The chain combines TRBV25-1 with TRBJ2-7; 7 nucleotides align to TRBD1. From germline, CDR1 is MGHDK and CDR2 SYGVNS. The CDR3 is 11 residues long. The junction had 1 base not matched to a gene; V was cut back by 6 bases and J by 5 bases. CDR3 protein: CASRGGHEQYF. The CDR3 DNA reads as TGTGCCAGCAGAGGGGGCCACGAGCAGTACTTC.

The chain is built from TRBV29-1 and TRBJ2-7; 7 nucleotides agree with TRBD2. V shed 4 bases, J shed 1 base, and the junction held 4 bases outside the gene matches. The CDR3 is 13 amino acids. Looked up from germline, CDR1 is SQVTM and CDR2 is ANQGSEA. The CDR3 nucleotides read TGCAGCGTTGTTGAGCGGGAATCCTACGAGCAGTACTTC. This sequence encodes CSVVERESYEQYF.

This clone has just a few counts. The J gene is TRBJ2-7, the V gene TRBV18; perhaps TRBD2 as D (6 bases). Trimming cost V 2 bases and J 4 bases, with 15 bases left between them. The length of the CDR3 is 15 residues. Germline V gene lookup returns CDR1 KGHSH and CDR2 LQKENI. This chain's CDR3 is CASSPGVRSGYEQYF. CDR3 sequence (DNA): TGTGCCAGCTCACCAGGGGTGAGGAGCGGGTACGAGCAGTACTTC.

This clone occurred a few times. The J gene is TRBJ2-7, the V gene TRBV4-3; D is ambiguous. CDR3 length: 14 residues. The germline V gene has CDR1 LGHNA and CDR2 YSLEER. V was cut by 1 base and J by 6 bases, with 13 bases left in between. The CDR3 region has the DNA TGCGCCAGCAGCCAAGTGTGGCAGGCTGCCGAGCAGTACTTC. It translates to CASSQVWQAAEQYF.

This clone has just one count. V and J are TRBV6-5 and TRBJ2-7; 12 bases are a match to TRBD1. The J segment lost 4 bases and the V segment lost 5 bases, leaving 6 bases of the junction unmatched. There are 15 residues in the CDR3. The germline V gene has CDR1 MNHEY and CDR2 SVGAGI. Here the CDR3 DNA reads TGTGCCAGCAGTAAGGGACAGGGGGCTTCGTACGAGCAGTACTTC. It codes for CASSKGQGASYEQYF.

In DNA form, the CDR3 reads TGTGCCAGCAGTCTCGAGCGGGAGCAGTACGAGCAGTACTTC. Translated: CASSLEREQYEQYF. This rearrangement joins TRBV6-5 to TRBJ2-7, with 8 bases fitting TRBD2. CDR1 is MNHEY, CDR2 SVGAGI, per germline. After removal of 5 bases from V and 4 bases from J, the junction contained 7 bases not matched to a gene. This CDR3 has 14 amino acids.

Here the CDR3 DNA reads TGTGCCAGCAGCGAGACAGGGGGCTTAGATGAGCAGTTCTTC. This translates into CASSETGGLDEQFF. J is TRBJ2-1 and V is TRBV9; TRBD1 aligns across 10 bases. The CDR3 has 14 amino acids. Trimming removed 3 bases from V and 8 bases from J; junction bases left unmatched: 5. Germline CDR1 SGDLS, CDR2 YYNGEE. Using reference TRBV9 and TRBJ2-1 for the parts outside the CDR3, the full variable domain is DSGVTQTPKHLITATGQRVTLRCSPRSGDLSVYWYQQSLDQGLQFLIQYYNGEERAKGNILERFSAQQFPDLHSELNLSSLELGDSALYFCASSETGGLDEQFFGPGTRLTVL.

This clone was seen only a few times. The genes are TRBV29-1 and TRBJ2-1, with 9 bases lining up with TRBD2. The V gene end was trimmed by 6 bases and the J gene end by 8 bases; junction bases not matched to a gene: 8. In germline, CDR1 is SQVTM, CDR2 ANQGSEA. The CDR3 contains 13 residues. CDR3 coding DNA: TGCAGCGTACCGGGACTAGCCAAGGATGAGCAGTTCTTC. Its translation is CSVPGLAKDEQFF.

This clone was observed a handful of times. The V call is TRBV4-3, the J call TRBJ2-3, with TRBD1 identical over 7 bases. In germline, CDR1 is LGHNA, CDR2 YSLEER. V dropped 2 bases and J dropped 5; count of bases not matched to a gene: 4. The CDR3 has 14 amino acids. The CDR3 here is CASSQTGAGDTQYF. CDR3 in DNA: TGCGCCAGCAGCCAAACAGGGGCGGGAGATACGCAGTATTTT.

This clone was found once. The chain employs TRBV7-2 and TRBJ2-1; weak D call: TRBD2 (6 bases). Germline CDR1 reads SGHTA; CDR2 reads FQGNSA. The CDR3 length is 16 residues. V lost 6 bases, J lost 0 bases, and 15 bases lay in between. CDR3 protein: CASSPSGTRSYNEQFF. As DNA, the CDR3 is TGTGCCAGCAGTCCATCCGGGACTCGCTCCTACAATGAGCAGTTCTTC. Drawing the rest from reference TRBV7-2 and TRBJ2-1, the complete variable domain is GAGVSQSPSNKVTEKGKDVELRCDPISGHTALYWYRQSLGQGLEFLIYFQGNSAPDKSGLPSDRFSAERTGGSVSTLTIQRTQQEDSAVYLCASSPSGTRSYNEQFFGPGTRLTVL.

The DNA for the CDR3 is TGTGCCAGCAGCTTTGGTACAGAATATGGCTACACCTTC. This translates into CASSFGTEYGYTF. The gene calls are TRBV7-3 and TRBJ1-2; no clear D. The germline V and J ends were trimmed by 3 bases and 5 bases, with 10 bases remaining between them. In germline, CDR1 is SGHTA, CDR2 FQGTGA. This CDR3 is built from 13 residues.

The chain employs TRBV6-4 and TRBJ2-6; no reliable D call. CDR1 MRHNA and CDR2 SNTAGT come from the germline V gene. CDR3 length: 16 amino acids. V lost 0 bases and J lost 4, with 10 bases in between. In nucleotides, the CDR3 is TGTGCCAGCAGTGACTCGGCAGGTCGGGGGGCCAACGTCCTGACTTTC. Translation: CASSDSAGRGANVLTF.

This clone has just a few counts. V is TRBV5-6 and J is TRBJ2-7; 7 nucleotides line up with TRBD1. The V segment lost 5 bases and the J segment 2 bases; nucleotides outside the gene matches: 13. CDR1 SGHDT and CDR2 YYEEEE come from the germline V gene. The length of the CDR3 is 16 residues. The CDR3 DNA is TGTGCCAGCAGAGACCTCACAAGACAGGGCACCTACGAGCAGTACTTC. The encoded protein is CASRDLTRQGTYEQYF.

This chain joins TRBV4-3 and TRBJ2-1, with D perhaps matching TRBD1 (5 bases). Germline values: CDR1 LGHNA, CDR2 YSLEER. Trimming left V 0 bases short and J 0 bases short, with 12 bases between. CDR3 length: 17 residues. The CDR3 DNA is TGCGCCAGCAGCCAAGACTTACAGGTCAGCTCCTACAATGAGCAGTTCTTC. This codes for CASSQDLQVSSYNEQFF.

The V gene is TRBV10-1, the J gene TRBJ2-5, with D possibly being TRBD1 (6 bases). V lost 4 bases to trimming and J lost 3 bases, with 18 bases between them. Germline V lookup: CDR1 WNHNN, CDR2 SYGVQD (reference sequence). The CDR3 extends over 16 amino acids. The CDR3 spells CASSAPDRPRKETQYF. For the CDR3, the DNA is TGCGCCAGCAGTGCTCCCGACAGGCCGCGTAAAGAGACCCAGTACTTC.